Below, one T cell receptor (beta chain) is given with its context. The data originate from a study of blood T cell repertoires in COVID-19. Participant ages covered roughly 18 to 89 years across about 22 US areas. Recovered status applied to Cohort 3 donors who had two consecutive negative PCRs. It also applied to those with clearance or with symptom resolution. Authors' data handling: Amplification from reference gene primers served as the basis for estimated nucleated cell counts. Using immunoSEQ multiplex PCR, the repertoire was profiled, and TCRdb retains in-frame clones only, with some absent. V, J and clone size were drawn from that table, and D and trimming were deduced from the DNA. Counted here are approximately 230,000 clones, more than 75% occurring once; the ten biggest clones make up 15% to 19%. Looked up from germline, CDR1 is SGHNT and CDR2 is YYREEE (reference sequence). The CDR3 is 13 residues long. Trimming cost V 0 bases and J 6 bases, with 9 bases left between them.

Sample: PBMCs or T cells enriched from blood (not recorded which). The source is a man aged 18 to 29 who had recovered from COVID-19. The chain recombines TRBV5-4 with TRBJ1-1; D may be TRBD1 (5 bases). This chain's CDR3 is CASSLAGRPEAFF. In DNA, the CDR3 is TGTGCCAGCAGCTTGGCAGGGAGGCCTGAAGCTTTCTTT.